This T cell receptor beta chain was found in a study of cytomegalovirus exposure and HLA in healthy donors. This clone was seen once. Sequenced by immunoSEQ multiplex PCR; TCRdb stores in-frame clones only, minus some. The profile shows approximately 150,000 clones, about 89% of them singletons. Germline CDR1 SGHDT, CDR2 YYEEEE. The CDR3 runs 18 residues. With V trimmed by 6 bases and J by 9 bases, 20 bases remained unmatched. The sample taken for sequencing was PBMCs. This sequence was found in a man younger than 35 in good health and CMV-seronegative. The chain carries TRBV5-6 and TRBJ2-4; 11 bases match TRBD2. Here the CDR3 DNA reads TGTGCCAGCACCCCAAACATCGTAGCGGGAGGGCGAGAAGGCATTCAGTACTTC. Residues: CASTPNIVAGGREGIQYF.